The present T cell receptor (beta chain) was sequenced within a study of OX40 agonist ivuxolimab in advanced cancers. Notes on the study in general: Expanded peripheral T cell antigen specificity was not determined.

As for this clone: What it recognizes is unknown.

Clones were sequenced by immunoSEQ multiplex PCR, and TCRdb holds only the in-frame ones, with some missing. The repertoire holds approximately 68,000 clones, with around nine tenths as singletons. This clonotype was sampled from an adult with an advanced solid tumor such as melanoma, head and neck, liver or kidney cancer. Sequences were derived from CD4+ or CD8+ T cells sorted from blood, sampled in a trial of the OX40 agonist ivuxolimab.

The chain's CDR3 is CASSLPGGYGYTF. The CDR3 DNA reads as TGTGCCAGCAGCCTACCTGGGGGCTATGGCTACACCTTC. The V gene is TRBV7-3, the J gene TRBJ1-2, with TRBD1 as a possible D gene (5 bases). This CDR3 comprises 13 residues. The V and J ends lost 5 bases and 4 bases respectively, with 11 bases between them. CDR1 SGHTA and CDR2 FQGTGA come from the germline V gene.